Presented here are 18 T cell receptor beta chains from one specimen sequenced in a study of response to subunit inactivated influenza vaccine. TCRdb itself ran the RT-PCR reads through MiXCR, one entry per CDR3 protein. The sample has roughly 650,000 distinct CDR3 sequences, approximately 15% seen once. Sample: PBMCs from blood, taken 11 to 12 days after vaccination. These receptor sequences come from a man aged 45 to 65 who received an inactivated influenza vaccine.

This clonotype was found a few times. The chain joins TRBV7-2 to TRBJ2-1, with D possibly matching TRBD1 (6 bases). This CDR3 spans 16 amino acids. Germline CDR1 is SGHTA and CDR2 is FQGNSA. The V end lost 0 bases, the J end lost 4 bases, and 13 bases lay between the germline ends. Here the CDR3 reads CASSLASSGHYNEQFF. DNA for the CDR3: TGTGCCAGCAGCTTAGCAAGTTCGGGACATTACAATGAGCAGTTCTTC.

The chain links TRBV6-5 to TRBJ1-2; 7 bases line up with TRBD1. The junction had 7 bases not matched to a gene; V was cut back by 3 bases and J by 6 bases. The CDR3 is made up of 14 amino acids. The germline V gene encodes CDR1 MNHEY and CDR2 SVGAGI. The CDR3 coding sequence is TGTGCCAGCAGTTATGCAGGGGGTAAAGATGGCTACACCTTC. Translated, it gives CASSYAGGKDGYTF.

This clonotype came up a few times. The chain recombines TRBV9 with TRBJ2-1, with a weak D call TRBD2 (6 bases). Germline CDR1 reads SGDLS; CDR2 reads YYNGEE. The length of the CDR3 is 16 residues. Trimming removed 0 bases at V and 4 bases at J, with 14 bases between. CDR3 region: CASSVVASDAYNEQFF. The DNA of the CDR3 is TGTGCCAGCAGCGTAGTTGCTAGCGACGCGTACAATGAGCAGTTCTTC. The complete variable domain, with remaining parts taken from reference TRBV9 and TRBJ2-1, reads DSGVTQTPKHLITATGQRVTLRCSPRSGDLSVYWYQQSLDQGLQFLIQYYNGEERAKGNILERFSAQQFPDLHSELNLSSLELGDSALYFCASSVVASDAYNEQFFGPGTRLTVL.

This clonotype was detected a few times. V gene TRBV29-1 combines with J gene TRBJ2-3; tentatively, D is TRBD2 (5 bases). The germline V and J ends were trimmed by 6 bases and 3 bases, with 13 bases remaining between them. Looked up from germline, CDR1 is SQVTM and CDR2 is ANQGSEA. There are 13 residues in the CDR3. The CDR3 here is CSVTGRGTDTQYF. CDR3 coding DNA: TGCAGCGTGACGGGCCGCGGGACAGATACGCAGTATTTT.

The V gene is TRBV5-1, the J gene TRBJ1-2; D unresolved. The length of the CDR3 is 13 residues. V lost 1 base to trimming and J lost 3 bases, with 7 bases between them. In germline, CDR1 is SGHRS, CDR2 YFSETQ. Here the CDR3 reads CASSLTLYYGYTF. The DNA of the CDR3 is TGCGCCAGCAGCTTGACTCTTTACTATGGCTACACCTTC.

The rearrangement uses TRBV5-1 and TRBJ2-3; D not resolved. Trimming shortened V by 0 bases and J by 4 bases, and 6 bases separated the two germline ends. The CDR3 length is 13 residues. The germline V gene encodes CDR1 SGHRS and CDR2 YFSETQ. CDR3 nucleotide sequence: TGCGCCAGCAGCTTGGAGTTTGCAGATACGCAGTATTTT. Translated, it gives CASSLEFADTQYF.

The chain carries TRBV12-3 or TRBV12-4 and TRBJ2-3, with D tentatively TRBD2 (5 bases). V dropped 5 bases and J dropped 2 bases, with 14 bases sitting between them. This CDR3 is built from 15 residues. CDR3 sequence (DNA): TGTGCCAGCAGTCCCAGTGGGAGATTCACAGATACGCAGTATTTT. Its protein is CASSPSGRFTDTQYF.

A few counts support this clonotype. Here the CDR3 DNA reads TGTGCCAGCAGTTCGGTGATCTCTGGAAACACCATATATTTT. Translated, it gives CASSSVISGNTIYF. This chain connects TRBV6-2 or TRBV6-3 to TRBJ1-3; D remains ambiguous. The germline CDR1 and CDR2 sequences are MNHEY and SVGEGT. The CDR3 totals 14 residues. V dropped 4 bases and J dropped 0 bases, with 7 bases sitting between them.

This chain connects TRBV25-1 to TRBJ2-1; perhaps TRBD2 as D (6 bases). From germline, CDR1 is MGHDK and CDR2 SYGVNS. The CDR3 runs to 14 residues. V was clipped by 4 bases and J by 6 bases, with 13 bases between them. In DNA, the CDR3 is TGTGCCAGCAGTGGGCCCGGGACTCCCAATGAGCAGTTCTTC. This sequence encodes CASSGPGTPNEQFF.

In this sample, this clonotype turned up a few times. CDR3 nucleotide sequence: TGTGCCAGCAGCGCCCTACCTCTAGCGGGAGGGCCTAATGAGCAGTTCTTC. The encoded protein is CASSALPLAGGPNEQFF. The chain uses TRBV7-6 and TRBJ2-1; 12 bases are a match to TRBD2. CDR3 length equals 17 residues. From germline, CDR1 is SGHVS and CDR2 FNYEAQ. The ends lost 5 bases at V and 7 bases at J; junction bases unmatched: 12.

This clonotype has only a few counts. V and J are TRBV6-1 and TRBJ2-2; the D gene is possibly TRBD2 (5 bases). CDR1 and CDR2 (germline): MNHNS, SASEGT. Trimming removed 6 bases at V and 1 base at J, with 15 bases between. This CDR3 is built from 16 residues. CDR3 DNA sequence: TGTGCCAGCAGGGAAACTAGTTTCCTGAACACCGGGGAGCTGTTTTTT. It codes for CASRETSFLNTGELFF.

There are a few counts of this clonotype. The rearrangement uses TRBV20-1 and TRBJ2-1, with TRBD2 identical over 13 bases. CDR3 length equals 15 residues. After removal of 5 bases from V and 8 bases from J, the junction contained 9 bases not matched to a gene. From germline, CDR1 is DFQATT and CDR2 SNEGSKA (reference sequence). The CDR3: CSAPPTSGRPHEQFF. DNA of the CDR3: TGCAGTGCTCCCCCGACTAGCGGGAGGCCTCATGAGCAGTTCTTC.

This clonotype was seen more than once but under ten times. CDR3 amino acids: CASSYSLSGEGSYNEQFF. For the CDR3, the DNA is TGTGCCAGCAGTTACTCATTATCTGGGGAAGGCTCCTACAATGAGCAGTTCTTC. This sequence joins TRBV6-5 and TRBJ2-1; D is ambiguous. The V end lost 0 bases, the J end lost 0 bases, and 15 bases lay between the germline ends. The germline gives CDR1 MNHEY, CDR2 SVGAGI. This CDR3 region has 18 residues.

This clonotype was seen a few times. V usage is TRBV6-1 and J usage is TRBJ2-5; D possibly corresponds to TRBD1 (5 bases). Trimming stripped 6 bases from V and 1 base from J, with 15 bases between. Germline CDR1 reads MNHNS; CDR2 reads SASEGT. The CDR3 sequence is 15 residues long. The CDR3 nucleotides are TGTGCCAGCAGCCCTACAGGTTTTAGCCAAGAGACCCAGTACTTC. This encodes CASSPTGFSQETQYF.

This clonotype has at least ten counts. The genes are TRBV29-1 and TRBJ2-3, with TRBD2 matching over 7 bases. The CDR3 runs to 14 residues. The ends lost 4 bases at V and 1 base at J; junction bases unmatched: 5. CDR1 is SQVTM, CDR2 ANQGSEA, per germline. The CDR3 here is CSVVPSGRTDTQYF. The CDR3 nucleotides are TGCAGCGTTGTGCCTAGCGGCCGCACAGATACGCAGTATTTT.

This sequence joins TRBV5-6 and TRBJ2-4; D ambiguous. The V end lost 1 base, the J end lost 6 bases, and 11 bases lay between the germline ends. Germline V gene sequence: CDR1 SGHDT, CDR2 YYEEEE. This CDR3 has 14 residues. Written as DNA, the CDR3 is TGTGCCAGCAGCTTGCCAGGACGAGGAAACATTCAGTACTTC. Translating gives CASSLPGRGNIQYF.

The gene calls are TRBV20-1 and TRBJ1-3, with D unclear. Germline CDR1 reads DFQATT; CDR2 reads SNEGSKA (reference sequence). CDR3 length: 11 residues. The V and J ends lost 3 bases and 8 bases respectively, with 8 bases between them. The CDR3 loop reads CSASRTDTIYF. CDR3 nucleotides: TGCAGTGCTAGCAGAACCGACACCATATATTTT.

J is TRBJ2-5 and V is TRBV20-1; the D gene is possibly TRBD2 (5 bases). The V and J ends lost 0 bases and 3 bases respectively, with 20 bases between them. Germline V gene sequence: CDR1 DFQATT, CDR2 SNEGSKA (reference sequence). CDR3 length: 17 amino acids. Here the CDR3 reads CSARDLRSVGAEETQYF. CDR3 in DNA: TGCAGTGCTAGAGATCTCCGGAGCGTGGGAGCGGAAGAGACCCAGTACTTC.